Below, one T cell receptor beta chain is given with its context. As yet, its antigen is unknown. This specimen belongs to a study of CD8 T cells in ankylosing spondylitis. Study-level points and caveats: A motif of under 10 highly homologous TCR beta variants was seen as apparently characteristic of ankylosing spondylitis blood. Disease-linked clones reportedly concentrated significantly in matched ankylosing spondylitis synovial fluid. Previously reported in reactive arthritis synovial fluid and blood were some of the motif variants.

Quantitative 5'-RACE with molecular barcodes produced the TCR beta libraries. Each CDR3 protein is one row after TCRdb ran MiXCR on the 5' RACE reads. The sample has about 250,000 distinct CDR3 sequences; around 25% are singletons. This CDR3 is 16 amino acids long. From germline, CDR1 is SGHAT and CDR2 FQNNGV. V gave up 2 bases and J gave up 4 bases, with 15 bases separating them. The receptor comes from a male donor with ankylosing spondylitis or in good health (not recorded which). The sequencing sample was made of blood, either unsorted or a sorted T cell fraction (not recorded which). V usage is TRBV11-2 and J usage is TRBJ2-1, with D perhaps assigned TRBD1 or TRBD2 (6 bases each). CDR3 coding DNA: TGTGCCAGCAGCTTAATGGGGGGAAGGGGGTACAATGAGCAGTTCTTC. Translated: CASSLMGGRGYNEQFF.